One and the same sample provided the 9 T cell receptor beta chains below, sequenced in a study of blood T cell repertoires in COVID-19. Method: immunoSEQ multiplex PCR; TCRdb's copy keeps in-frame clones and lacks some. This table holds about 250,000 clones, more than 75% found once. Sequencing was carried out using PBMCs or T cells enriched from blood (not recorded which). Receptors originate from a man in his forties who had recovered from COVID-19.

J is TRBJ1-2 and V is TRBV6-5; a possible D gene is TRBD1 (6 bases). The CDR3 is 14 residues long. Germline V gene data show CDR1 as MNHEY and CDR2 as SVGAGI. V lost 4 bases to trimming and J lost 5 bases, with 14 bases between them. CDR3: CASSFGGHRYGYTF. The CDR3 DNA sequence: TGTGCCAGCAGTTTCGGGGGGCATCGGTATGGCTACACCTTC.

The chain uses TRBV12-3 or TRBV12-4 and TRBJ2-1; D is ambiguous. Trimming left V 3 bases short and J 7 bases short, with 10 bases between. The CDR3 extends over 13 amino acids. Written as DNA, the CDR3 is TGTGCCAGCAGTTTGAGGTCGGCTAATGAGCAGTTCTTC. Translation gives CASSLRSANEQFF.

This clone is a singleton in its sample. The chain recombines TRBV5-1 with TRBJ2-7; D is perhaps TRBD2 (6 bases). Germline lookup yields CDR1 SGHRS and CDR2 YFSETQ. V lost 3 bases to trimming and J lost 2 bases, with 15 bases between them. The CDR3 sequence is 15 residues long. CDR3 sequence (DNA): TGCGCCAGCAGCTACGATCGAGCTAGCGCCTACGAGCAGTACTTC. Translated: CASSYDRASAYEQYF. Using reference TRBV5-1 and TRBJ2-7 for the parts outside the CDR3, the full variable domain is KAGVTQTPRYLIKTRGQQVTLSCSPISGHRSVSWYQQTPGQGLQFLFEYFSETQRNKGNFPGRFSGRQFSNSRSEMNVSTLELGDSALYLCASSYDRASAYEQYFGPGTRLTVT.

The V and J genes are TRBV12-1 and TRBJ2-7; the table assigns TRBD1, which was not confirmed against the DNA. TRBV12-1 is noted as a pseudogene. There are 14 residues in the CDR3. CDR3 coding DNA: TGTGCCAGCCGACAGGCCAAGAGTTTGGGGTGGCAGTACTTC. Protein sequence: CASRQAKSLGWQYF.

The genes are TRBV27 and TRBJ1-1; 10 bases map to TRBD1. Trimming removed 3 bases from V and 11 bases from J; junction bases left unmatched: 12. This CDR3 is built from 15 residues. Germline assignment: CDR1 MNHEY and CDR2 SMNVEV (reference sequence). CDR3 bases: TGTGCCAGCAGTTTTGCCGGGACAGGGGTTGGAGGGGCTTTCTTT. It is translated as CASSFAGTGVGGAFF.

The chain recombines TRBV19 with TRBJ1-2, with no clear D. Deletions cut 7 bases from V and 5 bases from J, with 11 bases between. The germline V gene has CDR1 LNHDA and CDR2 SQIVND (reference sequence). The CDR3 spans 12 residues. CDR3 in DNA: TGTGCCAGTACCTGGGGAGGGTATGGCTACACCTTC. It specifies CASTWGGYGYTF.

This chain links TRBV7-9 with TRBJ2-4; possibly TRBD1 for D (6 bases). Trimming removed 1 base from V and 15 bases from J, with 16 bases in between. The CDR3 consists of 13 residues. CDR1 and CDR2 from the germline V gene are SEHNR and FQNEAQ (reference sequence). The DNA for the CDR3 is TGTGCCAGCAGCTTAGAGGCCGGACAGAGGATGTACTTC. It encodes CASSLEAGQRMYF.

The gene calls are TRBV6-4 and TRBJ1-5; D remains unclear. CDR1 and CDR2 (germline): MRHNA, SNTAGT. CDR3 length: 16 amino acids. V lost 0 bases and J lost 2, with 11 bases in between. DNA of the CDR3: TGTGCCAGCAGTGACTCGGTGGAGGTGGGCAATCAGCCCCAGCATTTT. The encoded protein is CASSDSVEVGNQPQHF.

The chain links TRBV24-1 to TRBJ1-5; the D gene is possibly TRBD1 (5 bases). The CDR3 extends over 15 amino acids. The germline CDR1 and CDR2 sequences are KGHDR and SFDVKD. V was shortened by 4 bases and J by 1 base, with 10 bases between the two germline ends. CDR3 coding DNA: TGTGCCACCAGTGACCCGACAGAGAGCAATCAGCCCCAGCATTTT. It encodes CATSDPTESNQPQHF.